The 22 T cell receptor beta chains in this list originate from one sample, sequenced in a study of glioma-infiltrating T cells. Amplification of TCR alpha and beta CDR3 regions from RNA used iRepertoire nested multiplex PCR. TCRdb fed the multiplex PCR reads into MiXCR, producing one record per CDR3 protein. The sample has about 110,000 distinct CDR3 sequences; around a quarter are singletons. Input material: glioma tissue, nonneoplastic brain tissue, or PBMCs (not recorded which). All receptors derive from a human donor with low-grade glioma or glioblastoma, undergoing nonglioma brain surgery, or in good health (not recorded which).

The gene calls are TRBV5-1 and TRBJ2-7; 8 bases line up with TRBD1. The CDR3 spans 14 residues. Germline-derived CDR1 and CDR2 are SGHRS and YFSETQ. V was pared by 2 bases and J by 6 bases, with 7 bases of the junction left unmatched. This CDR3 is CASSLAAGGFEQYF. CDR3 sequence (DNA): TGCGCCAGCAGCTTAGCGGCAGGGGGCTTCGAGCAGTACTTC.

Many counts were recorded for this clonotype. The rearrangement joins TRBV7-2 to TRBJ1-1; D might be TRBD1 (6 bases). Germline V gives CDR1 SGHTA, CDR2 FQGNSA. Trimming left V 5 bases short and J 0 bases short, with 7 bases between. This CDR3 is built from 13 residues. CDR3 bases: TGTGCCAGCAGCGGACAGCTGAACACTGAAGCTTTCTTT. It is translated as CASSGQLNTEAFF.

The chain couples TRBV27 to TRBJ2-1, with 7 bases fitting TRBD1. V lost 11 bases to trimming and J lost 8 bases; unmatched junction nucleotides: 9. The CDR3 is 12 residues long. Germline V gene lookup returns CDR1 MNHEY and CDR2 SMNVEV (reference sequence). CDR3: CAVRGTAYEQFF. CDR3 DNA sequence: TGTGCCGTTCGAGGGACAGCCTATGAGCAGTTCTTC.

The sample holds many counts of this clonotype. The V call is TRBV4-2, the J call TRBJ2-3; TRBD1 aligns across 9 bases. Looked up from germline, CDR1 is LGHNA and CDR2 is YNFKEQ. J gave up 0 bases and V 5 bases, and 6 bases lay outside the gene matches. The CDR3 totals 16 residues. CDR3 DNA: TGTGCCAGCAGCTTCAAACAGGGGGCTAGCACAGATACGCAGTATTTT. The encoded protein is CASSFKQGASTDTQYF.

J is TRBJ2-7 and V is TRBV30, with 7 positions matching TRBD2. The germline gives CDR1 GTSNPN, CDR2 SVGIG (reference sequence). The V and J ends lost 1 base and 5 bases, in that order; junction bases with no gene match: 11. The CDR3 length is 15 residues. The CDR3 DNA follows: TGTGCCTGGAGTGCCCCGGGGGTAGCGGGCCACGAGCAGTACTTC. This encodes CAWSAPGVAGHEQYF.

The chain recombines TRBV11-3 with TRBJ2-1, with TRBD2 identical over 10 bases. Germline values: CDR1 SGHNT, CDR2 YENEEA. The CDR3 contains 17 residues. With 3 bases clipped from V and 3 bases from J, the junction kept 8 bases outside the gene matches. The chain's CDR3 is CASSLRGSGGHYNEQFF. The CDR3 DNA sequence: TGTGCCAGCAGCTTGCGTGGTAGCGGGGGGCACTACAATGAGCAGTTCTTC.

This clonotype was detected ten times or more. The rearrangement uses TRBV12-3 or TRBV12-4 and TRBJ2-1; D not resolved. Trimming shortened V by 6 bases and J by 0 bases, and 12 bases separated the two germline ends. CDR3 length: 15 residues. The CDR3 nucleotides read TGTGCCAGCAGATTCACAAGTTTCTCCTACAATGAGCAGTTCTTC. This gives the protein CASRFTSFSYNEQFF.

This clonotype came up once. The genes are TRBV30 and TRBJ2-3; tentatively, D is TRBD1 (5 bases). The germline CDR1 and CDR2 sequences are GTSNPN and SVGIG (reference sequence). The CDR3 totals 13 residues. Trimming shortened V by 3 bases and J by 4 bases, and 11 bases separated the two germline ends. The CDR3 DNA sequence: TGTGCCTGGAGGACAGATCTAGCAGATACGCAGTATTTT. This gives the protein CAWRTDLADTQYF.

Of note for this clonotype: One base away lies a much larger clone, so this may be a sequencing read error. The chain couples TRBV29-1 to TRBJ1-2, with TRBD1 as a possible D gene (6 bases). With 8 bases removed from V and 4 bases from J, the gap between germline ends came to 17 bases. CDR1 is SQVTM, CDR2 ANQGSEA, per germline. The CDR3 spans 13 residues. The CDR3 loop reads CSLRAGAGYGYTF. In nucleotides, the CDR3 is TGCAGCTTACGGGCAGGGGCCGGCTATGGCTACACCTTC.

This chain uses TRBV10-3 with TRBJ2-1; possibly TRBD1 or TRBD2 for D (7 bases each). Germline CDR1 and CDR2: ENHRY and SYGVKD. V shed 3 bases and J shed 7 bases, with 16 bases lying between them. The CDR3 loop spans 15 amino acids. CDR3 sequence: CAISDQGGARNEQFF. The DNA of the CDR3 is TGTGCCATCAGTGACCAGGGGGGGGCTAGGAATGAGCAGTTCTTC.

The chain combines TRBV3-1 with TRBJ2-2, with a possible D match to TRBD2 (6 bases). Germline lookup yields CDR1 LGHDT and CDR2 YNNKEL (reference sequence). Trimming left V 4 bases short and J 7 bases short, with 10 bases between. CDR3 length: 13 residues. The CDR3 sequence is CASSPGLIGELFF. In DNA, the CDR3 is TGTGCCAGCAGCCCCGGACTAATCGGGGAGCTGTTTTTT.

The rearrangement joins TRBV9 to TRBJ2-5; TRBD1 or TRBD2 may be the D gene (5 bases each). Looked up from germline, CDR1 is SGDLS and CDR2 is YYNGEE. V lost 4 bases to trimming and J lost 5 bases, with 18 bases between them. The CDR3 runs 15 residues. The CDR3 region is CASSYTSGAPETQYF. The CDR3 nucleotides read TGTGCCAGCAGCTATACATCCGGGGCCCCCGAGACCCAGTACTTC.

This clonotype was counted at least ten times. The V gene is TRBV20-1, the J gene TRBJ2-1; 10 nucleotides match TRBD2. Germline V gene data show CDR1 as DFQATT and CDR2 as SNEGSKA (reference sequence). Trimming took 5 bases from V and 0 from J; bases not matched to a gene: 7. There are 16 residues in the CDR3. The CDR3 spells CSAPGLAVSSYNEQFF. The DNA for the CDR3 is TGCAGTGCTCCCGGACTAGCGGTTAGCTCCTACAATGAGCAGTTCTTC.

In this sample, this clonotype turned up a few times. V usage is TRBV29-1 and J usage is TRBJ2-3; possibly TRBD2 for D (5 bases). The CDR3 contains 14 residues. The V gene's germline CDR1 is SQVTM and CDR2 ANQGSEA. V was pared by 7 bases and J by 0 bases, with 14 bases between. CDR3 nucleotide sequence: TGCAGCGGATCCGGACTGACTAGCACAGATACGCAGTATTTT. Its protein is CSGSGLTSTDTQYF.

This clonotype was counted many times. The chain employs TRBV20-1 and TRBJ1-1, with D possibly being TRBD1 (5 bases). Germline CDR1 reads DFQATT; CDR2 reads SNEGSKA (reference sequence). V dropped 4 bases and J dropped 1 base, with 13 bases sitting between them. The CDR3 spans 14 residues. Here the CDR3 reads CSATQGTANTEAFF. In DNA, the CDR3 is TGCAGTGCTACTCAAGGGACCGCGAACACTGAAGCTTTCTTT.

A word on this clonotype: The germline gene is not matched at one end of the junction; a read error may be the cause. V usage is TRBV6-2 or TRBV6-3 and J usage is TRBJ1-1; tentative D call: TRBD1 (6 bases). The CDR3 runs to 13 residues. Germline CDR1 is MNHEY and CDR2 is SVGEGT. The CDR3 reads CVSSLQGVPEAFF. The CDR3 region has the DNA TGTGTCAGCAGTTTACAGGGAGTCCCTGAAGCTTTCTTT.

Comment on this clonotype: A much bigger clone sits one base away, suggesting this may be a read error. The chain joins TRBV3-1 to TRBJ1-5, with no clear D. Looked up from germline, CDR1 is LGHDT and CDR2 is YNNKEL (reference sequence). This CDR3 has 14 residues. The CDR3 DNA reads TGTGCCAGCAGCCAAGATCATAGCAATCAGTCCCAGCATTTT. Protein: CASSQDHSNQSQHF.

In its sample, this clonotype was seen many times. The V gene is TRBV7-2, the J gene TRBJ2-7, with D uncertain. Germline loops: CDR1 SGHTA, CDR2 FQGNSA. This CDR3 has 13 residues. Trimming pared 5 bases from V and 2 bases from J, leaving 10 bases between. The DNA of the CDR3 is TGTGCCAGCAGCCGACAAGTACCCTACGAGCAGTACTTC. Encoded protein: CASSRQVPYEQYF.

This clonotype was seen once. This may come from a read error, since a much larger clone is one base off. The rearrangement links TRBV27 to TRBJ1-2, with D unclear. Trimming pared 6 bases from V and 2 bases from J, leaving 13 bases between. The CDR3 has 14 amino acids. In germline, CDR1 is MNHEY, CDR2 SMNVEV (reference sequence). The CDR3 region has the DNA TGTGCCAGCAGCCCTCGACTTATAAACTATGGCTACACCTTC. Its protein product is CASSPRLINYGYTF.

This clonotype came up a few times. This chain links TRBV7-9 with TRBJ1-2; TRBD1 is a possible D gene (6 bases). The CDR3 length is 12 residues. Per the germline V gene, CDR1 is SEHNR and CDR2 is FQNEAQ (reference sequence). Trimming removed 3 bases from V and 6 bases from J, with 8 bases in between. CDR3 sequence reads: CASSLDSHGYTF. As DNA, the CDR3 is TGTGCCAGCAGCTTGGACAGCCATGGCTACACCTTC.

This chain links TRBV12-3 or TRBV12-4 with TRBJ2-7, with 8 positions matching TRBD1. V dropped 6 bases and J dropped 5; count of bases not matched to a gene: 12. The CDR3 extends over 15 amino acids. The CDR3 DNA follows: TGTGCCAGCAGCCTGGGCGGGACAGGAGGCAACGAGCAGTACTTC. It encodes CASSLGGTGGNEQYF.

Regarding this clonotype: The junction does not match germline at one end; this may be a read error. This chain connects TRBV5-1 to TRBJ2-1; a possible D gene is TRBD2 (5 bases). The germline CDR1 and CDR2 sequences are SGHRS and YFSETQ. CDR3 size: 15 residues. The CDR3 region has the DNA TGCTCCAGCAGCTTGGCCGCGGGCTCCTACAATGAGCAGTTCTTC. Translating it yields CSSSLAAGSYNEQFF.